This T cell receptor (beta chain) was captured by sequencing in a study of a mutant IDH1 vaccine in newly diagnosed glioma. About the research overall: Averaging roughly 40 years of age, treated patients were around 62% male and approximately 40% female. Most patients had received both radiotherapy and temozolomide, the prior options being radiotherapy, temozolomide, or both. Study-level results: The study observed vaccine-induced immune responses in roughly 95% of patients.

Time point of the sample: baseline, week 1 (first vaccination visit). Treatment indicated: pre-vaccination baseline after standard-of-care therapy. Donors had new WHO grade 3 or 4 IDH1-mutant, ATRX-lost astrocytomas. Between the trimmed V and J ends, which lost 1 base and 2 bases, there was a span of 18 bases. This CDR3 comprises 17 residues. CDR1 is MGHRA, CDR2 YSYEKL, per germline. As to this clone: Its specificity is not known.

The repertoire was sequenced with immunoSEQ multiplex PCR; TCRdb's copy has only in-frame clones and lacks some. The repertoire holds about 59,000 clones, with about 91% as singletons. This material consisted of PBMCs, taken from a glioma patient treated with radiotherapy, temozolomide or both. The clonotype originates from a man aged 50-60 years with glioma. V is TRBV4-1 and J is TRBJ2-7, with D uncertain. The CDR3 nucleotides are TGCGCCAGCAGCCAAGGGTCTATGGGGATCGGAGCCTACGAGCAGTACTTC. This codes for CASSQGSMGIGAYEQYF.